The clone carrying this TCR beta chain was counted a few times. Its cognate antigen is unknown. The source of the sample is a study of T-cell memory formation after mild COVID-19. Study at large: Largely, the TCR clusters proved donor specific. Points from the study as a whole: A second wave expanding day 15 to 37 was CD4+-biased; contracting clones were balanced. The authors did not confirm SARS-CoV-2 specificity of second-wave clones peaking day 37.

The V gene lost 6 bases and the J gene lost 0 bases, with 17 bases spanning the gap. This CDR3 has 16 residues. 5'RACE with constant-segment primers yielded barcoded, UMI-tagged TCR alpha and TCR beta cDNA libraries. TCRdb fed the 5' RACE reads into MiXCR, producing one record per CDR3 protein. The table shows fewer than 700,000 distinct CDR3 sequences, with roughly 18% occurring only once. The TCR originated in an adult woman who had mild COVID-19 (a few samples of this study predate the infection). Cell type and time point are not known. The sequencing sample was made of PBMCs or a T cell subset sorted from them (not recorded which). The gene calls are TRBV12-3 or TRBV12-4 and TRBJ1-1; no firm D call. CDR3 residues: CASSPREGLMNTEAFF. The DNA for the CDR3 is TGTGCCAGCAGCCCCCGGGAGGGATTAATGAACACTGAAGCTTTCTTT.